This TCR beta chain was profiled in a study of identical twins. Unique molecular identifiers were present on cDNA, and template switching added a universal primer site. TCRdb ran MiXCR on the 5' RACE reads and lists one entry per CDR3 protein. The sample carries about 450,000 distinct CDR3 sequences, about 18% recorded once. The trim removed 4 bases at V and 8 bases at J, leaving 13 bases unmatched. Looked up from germline, CDR1 is SGHKS and CDR2 is YYEKEE (reference sequence). This CDR3 spans 15 amino acids. J is TRBJ1-1 and V is TRBV5-5, with TRBD1 matching over 8 bases. The TCR was taken from a man in his fifties or sixties in good health. Sample: naive T cells sorted from blood. CDR3 sequence: CASSPGTQTGAEAFF. CDR3 bases: TGTGCCAGCAGCCCTGGGACCCAGACAGGGGCCGAAGCTTTCTTT.